This TCR beta chain was sequenced for a study of T cells in Graves' hyperthyroidism and ophthalmopathy. This clonotype was detected many times. V trimming: 0 bases; J trimming: 0 bases; junction bases outside the gene matches: 7. CDR3 size: 18 residues. CDR1 SGHAT and CDR2 FQNNGV come from the germline V gene. The TCR beta CDR3 regions underwent amplification using RNA transcripts as the source. The HTBI primer set served for first-round RT-PCR of the TCR CDR3. MiXCR was run by TCRdb on the multiplex PCR reads, yielding one entry per CDR3 protein. This table holds 410,000 or so distinct CDR3 sequences, roughly 15% found once.

The receptor's source is a man between 18 and 35 years old with Graves' ophthalmopathy. The gene calls are TRBV11-2 and TRBJ2-5; TRBD2 matches 10 bases. The sequencing input was blood. The CDR3 bases are TGTGCCAGCAGCTTAGATGGTCTAGCGGGGGTGTACCAAGAGACCCAGTACTTC. Translated, it gives CASSLDGLAGVYQETQYF.